The 6 T cell receptor beta chains given below trace back to one sample, sequenced in a study of beta chain features in type 1 diabetes. Expressed TCRB transcripts were sequenced because the entire RNA isolate underwent reverse transcription. The data were produced by immunoSEQ multiplex PCR, yet TCRdb's version contains in-frame clones alone and is incomplete. The repertoire holds about 360,000 clones, roughly 12% seen once, with 0.017% in the top ten. The source material was naive CD4+ T cells from blood. These TCRs come from a man aged 18 to 29 in good health.

This clone was recorded a few times. The chain links TRBV6-1 to TRBJ2-6; maybe TRBD2 (6 bases). CDR3 length: 19 amino acids. V lost 2 bases and J lost 2, with 19 bases in between. Germline CDR1 MNHNS, CDR2 SASEGT. CDR3 sequence reads: CASSEYPWSSGAGANVLTF. The CDR3 nucleotides read TGTGCCAGCAGTGAATATCCTTGGAGTAGCGGTGCTGGGGCCAACGTCCTGACTTTC.

This clone was seen a handful of times. The rearrangement joins TRBV18 to TRBJ2-1; 7 bases are a match to TRBD2. CDR1 is KGHSH and CDR2 is LQKENI in the germline V gene. Germline trimming cut 5 bases from V and 5 bases from J; bases unmatched to any gene: 12. This CDR3 has 16 amino acids. This CDR3 reads CASSRTGGDYNNEQFF. In DNA form, the CDR3 reads TGTGCCAGCTCAAGGACCGGCGGGGACTACAACAATGAGCAGTTCTTC.

The chain uses TRBV6-5 and TRBJ2-7; 9 bases fit TRBD1. This CDR3 spans 14 amino acids. CDR1 MNHEY and CDR2 SVGAGI come from the germline V gene. With 5 bases clipped from V and 2 bases from J, the junction kept 4 bases outside the gene matches. DNA of the CDR3: TGTGCCAGCAGTCGACAGGGGGGCGCCTACGAGCAGTACTTC. Encoded protein: CASSRQGGAYEQYF.

This clone was detected a few times. V usage is TRBV28 and J usage is TRBJ2-1; D might be TRBD2 (5 bases). CDR3 length: 16 residues. The germline CDR1 and CDR2 sequences are MDHEN and SYDVKM. Between the trimmed V and J ends, which lost 6 bases and 0 bases, there was a span of 15 bases. The CDR3 DNA follows: TGTGCCAGCAGCTCAGGCACGGGAAGCTCCTACAATGAGCAGTTCTTC. Amino acid sequence: CASSSGTGSSYNEQFF.

A few counts support this clone. The CDR3 is CSAKKYEQYF. The CDR3 nucleotides read TGCAGTGCTAAAAAGTACGAGCAGTACTTC. The chain recombines TRBV20-1 with TRBJ2-5; D is ambiguous. Judging by the DNA end, TRBJ2-7 fits better; the J call may be wrong. Germline V lookup: CDR1 DFQATT, CDR2 SNEGSKA (reference sequence). The CDR3 has 10 residues.

A few counts support this clone. V usage is TRBV5-6 and J usage is TRBJ1-5; 7 bases are shared with TRBD1. The V segment lost 4 bases and the J segment 7 bases; nucleotides outside the gene matches: 11. Per the germline V gene, CDR1 is SGHDT and CDR2 is YYEEEE. The CDR3 is 15 residues long. The CDR3 region has the DNA TGTGCCAGCAGCCGTCGCGCAGGGGGTTTCCAGCCCCAGCATTTT. Translation gives CASSRRAGGFQPQHF. Drawing the rest from reference TRBV5-6 and TRBJ1-5, the complete variable domain is DAGVTQSPTHLIKTRGQQVTLRCSPKSGHDTVSWYQQALGQGPQFIFQYYEEEERQRGNFPDRFSGHQFPNYSSELNVNALLLGDSALYLCASSRRAGGFQPQHFGDGTRLSIL.